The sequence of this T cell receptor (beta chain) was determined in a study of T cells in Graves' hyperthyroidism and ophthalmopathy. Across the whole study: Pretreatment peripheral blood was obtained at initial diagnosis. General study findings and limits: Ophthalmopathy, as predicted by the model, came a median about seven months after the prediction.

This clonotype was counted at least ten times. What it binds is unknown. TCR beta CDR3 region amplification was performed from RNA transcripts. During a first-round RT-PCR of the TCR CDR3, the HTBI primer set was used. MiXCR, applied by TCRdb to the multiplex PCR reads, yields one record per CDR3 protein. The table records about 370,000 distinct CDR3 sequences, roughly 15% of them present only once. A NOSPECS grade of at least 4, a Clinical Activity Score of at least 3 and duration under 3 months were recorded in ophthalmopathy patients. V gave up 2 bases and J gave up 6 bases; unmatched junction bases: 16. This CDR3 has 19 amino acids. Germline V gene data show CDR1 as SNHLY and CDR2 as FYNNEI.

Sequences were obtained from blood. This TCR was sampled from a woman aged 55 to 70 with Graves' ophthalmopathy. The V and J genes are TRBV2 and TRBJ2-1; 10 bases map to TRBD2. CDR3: CASSELPSGSWAAGNEQFF. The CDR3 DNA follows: TGTGCCAGCAGTGAATTACCTAGCGGGAGTTGGGCGGCGGGCAATGAGCAGTTCTTC.